Below are 27 T cell receptor beta chains sequenced from a single sample in a study of blood T cell repertoires in COVID-19. The assay was immunoSEQ multiplex PCR, and TCRdb's table has in-frame clones only and misses some. The table includes under 250,000 clones, under 90% detected once. Specimen: peripheral blood. The receptors derive from a man aged 45-60 years with COVID-19, enrolled during active disease.

This sequence joins TRBV29-1 and TRBJ2-1, with D perhaps matching TRBD2 (5 bases). Trimming removed 7 bases from V and 4 bases from J, with 14 bases in between. Germline V gives CDR1 SQVTM, CDR2 ANQGSEA. The CDR3 totals 13 residues. CDR3 sequence (DNA): TGCAGCGGGGAGATCAAAGTATACAATGAGCAGTTCTTC. It specifies CSGEIKVYNEQFF.

The genes are TRBV4-2 and TRBJ2-1; 11 bases line up with TRBD2. Per germline, CDR1 LGHNA and CDR2 YNFKEQ. The CDR3 runs 18 residues. Trimming at V came to 0 bases and at J to 7 bases, leaving 11 bases not matched to a gene. The DNA for the CDR3 is TGTGCCAGCAGCCAAGATTTGGCTAGCGGGGGGTCCAAGAATGAGCAGTTCTTC. As protein: CASSQDLASGGSKNEQFF.

This clone was detected once. The J gene is TRBJ2-5, the V gene TRBV5-1; maybe TRBD2 (5 bases). This CDR3 is 15 amino acids long. CDR1 is SGHRS, CDR2 YFSETQ, per germline. V dropped 1 base and J dropped 5 bases, with 15 bases sitting between them. The CDR3 DNA reads as TGCGCCAGCAGCTTGTATTCGGCGGGCCGGGAGACCCAGTACTTC. It specifies CASSLYSAGRETQYF.

V and J are TRBV7-8 and TRBJ1-2; 7 nucleotides match TRBD1. Looked up from germline, CDR1 is SGHVS and CDR2 is FQNEAQ. This CDR3 region has 13 residues. The ends lost 4 bases at V and 5 bases at J; junction bases unmatched: 4. The CDR3 nucleotides read TGTGCCAGCAGCTATACAGGGGAGTATGGCTACACCTTC. Protein product: CASSYTGEYGYTF.

This chain joins TRBV6-1 and TRBJ2-5, with TRBD1 identical over 10 bases. V lost 1 base and J lost 5; bases outside the gene matches: 4. Germline CDR1 and CDR2: MNHNS and SASEGT. This CDR3 is 15 amino acids long. As DNA, the CDR3 is TGTGCCAGCAGTGAAGGCGGGACAGGGGTCGAGACCCAGTACTTC. This codes for CASSEGGTGVETQYF.

The genes are TRBV30 and TRBJ1-5, with D uncertain. Trimming took off 5 bases at V and 6 bases at J, with 17 bases between the two ends. Germline-derived CDR1 and CDR2 are GTSNPN and SVGIG (reference sequence). The CDR3 length is 14 residues. CDR3 in amino acids: CAWSRSHGSQPQHF. The CDR3 DNA follows: TGTGCCTGGTCGAGATCCCATGGTAGTCAGCCCCAGCATTTT.

The chain carries TRBV10-3 and TRBJ1-1; TRBD1 matches at 9 bases. V gave up 6 bases and J gave up 4 bases; unmatched junction bases: 12. This CDR3 has 16 residues. Per germline, CDR1 ENHRY and CDR2 SYGVKD. The CDR3 DNA sequence: TGTGCCATCAGAGGACAGGGGCCTCGTGTAGGCACTGAAGCTTTCTTT. Amino acid sequence: CAIRGQGPRVGTEAFF.

The chain combines TRBV5-4 with TRBJ2-1, with 14 nucleotides matching TRBD2. The junction had 7 bases not matched to a gene; V was cut back by 4 bases and J by 4 bases. CDR1 and CDR2 (germline): SGHNT, YYREEE (reference sequence). This CDR3 region has 17 residues. The CDR3 loop is CASSPRTSGGMYNEQFF. In DNA form, the CDR3 reads TGTGCCAGCAGCCCCCGGACTAGCGGGGGGATGTACAATGAGCAGTTCTTC.

The chain joins TRBV7-2 to TRBJ1-1; 8 positions match TRBD1. V lost 1 base and J lost 6; bases outside the gene matches: 13. The CDR3 is 17 residues long. CDR1 and CDR2 (germline): SGHTA, FQGNSA. The CDR3 coding sequence is TGTGCCAGCAGCTTAGGGCCGGCCGGACAGGGCGGGGCTGAAGCTTTCTTT. It is translated as CASSLGPAGQGGAEAFF. Full variable domain (rest looked up from reference TRBV7-2 and TRBJ1-1): GAGVSQSPSNKVTEKGKDVELRCDPISGHTALYWYRQSLGQGLEFLIYFQGNSAPDKSGLPSDRFSAERTGGSVSTLTIQRTQQEDSAVYLCASSLGPAGQGGAEAFFGQGTRLTVV.

A single count supports this clone. The chain is built from TRBV11-2 and TRBJ1-2, with TRBD1 identical over 7 bases. In germline, CDR1 is SGHAT, CDR2 FQNNGV. The CDR3 has 13 amino acids. Trimming removed 5 bases from V and 5 bases from J; junction bases left unmatched: 5. In nucleotides, the CDR3 is TGTGCCAGCAGCCCCGGGACAGAATATGGCTACACCTTC. This sequence encodes CASSPGTEYGYTF.

The rearrangement joins TRBV19 to TRBJ1-5; D is possibly TRBD1 (5 bases). Looked up from germline, CDR1 is LNHDA and CDR2 is SQIVND (reference sequence). This CDR3 spans 15 amino acids. The V gene lost 3 bases and the J gene lost 2 bases, with 11 bases spanning the gap. The chain's CDR3 is CASSIQGDRNQPQHF. CDR3 DNA: TGTGCCAGTAGTATCCAAGGGGATCGCAATCAGCCCCAGCATTTT.

In regard to this clone: Other nucleotide sequences in the sample specify the same CDR3. The chain couples TRBV24-1 to TRBJ2-1; no reliable D call. CDR1 is KGHDR and CDR2 is SFDVKD in the germline V gene. This CDR3 region has 13 residues. Trimming removed 3 bases from V and 7 bases from J, with 9 bases in between. This chain's CDR3 is CATSDPPGNEQFF. CDR3 bases: TGTGCCACCAGTGATCCGCCGGGTAATGAGCAGTTCTTC.

The rearrangement links TRBV27 to TRBJ2-5, with 7 bases that match TRBD1. The CDR3 is made up of 14 amino acids. From germline, CDR1 is MNHEY and CDR2 SMNVEV (reference sequence). The J segment lost 3 bases and the V segment lost 8 bases, leaving 9 bases of the junction unmatched. The CDR3 here is CASGYLTGKETQYF. CDR3 DNA: TGTGCCAGCGGGTACTTGACAGGGAAAGAGACCCAGTACTTC.

The chain is built from TRBV5-1 and TRBJ2-1, with D maybe TRBD2 (5 bases). The V end was cut by 0 bases, the J end by 8 bases, with 12 bases between. CDR1 and CDR2 (germline): SGHRS, YFSETQ. The length of the CDR3 is 14 residues. In nucleotides, the CDR3 is TGCGCCAGCAGCTTGGAGGACTCACACCATGAGCAGTTCTTC. Protein: CASSLEDSHHEQFF.

This sequence joins TRBV7-9 and TRBJ1-2; 8 bases line up with TRBD1. The CDR3 consists of 16 residues. The germline V gene encodes CDR1 SEHNR and CDR2 FQNEAQ (reference sequence). With 1 base clipped from V and 4 bases from J, the junction kept 8 bases outside the gene matches. The DNA for the CDR3 is TGTGCCAGCAGCTTAGGGGACAGGCCAGGAGCCTATGGCTACACCTTC. Protein sequence: CASSLGDRPGAYGYTF.

This clone was recorded only once. The rearrangement uses TRBV5-1 and TRBJ1-5; D not certain. Deletions cut 6 bases from V and 4 bases from J, with 14 bases between. Germline CDR1 is SGHRS and CDR2 is YFSETQ. This CDR3 is 14 amino acids long. CDR3 nucleotide sequence: TGCGCCAGCATCGGCCTGGCGGGAAATCAGCCCCAGCATTTT. Protein: CASIGLAGNQPQHF.

This chain joins TRBV7-9 and TRBJ1-4; 7 bases line up with TRBD1. Germline assignment: CDR1 SEHNR and CDR2 FQNEAQ (reference sequence). The CDR3 covers 13 residues. V shed 5 bases and J 7 bases; nucleotides not matched to a gene: 4. CDR3 amino acids: CASSPGQAEKLFF. CDR3 nucleotide sequence: TGTGCCAGCAGCCCAGGACAGGCTGAAAAACTGTTTTTT. Full variable domain (outside the CDR3, taken from reference TRBV7-9 and TRBJ1-4): DTGVSQNPRHKITKRGQNVTFRCDPISEHNRLYWYRQTLGQGPEFLTYFQNEAQLEKSRLLSDRFSAERPKGSFSTLEIQRTEQGDSAMYLCASSPGQAEKLFFGSGTQLSVL.

In the case of this clone: Other DNA sequences from this sample encode an identical CDR3 as well. The chain carries TRBV6-2 or TRBV6-3 and TRBJ1-2; TRBD1 matches 8 bases. The V and J ends lost 0 bases and 8 bases, in that order; junction bases with no gene match: 2. Germline CDR1 is MNHEY and CDR2 is SVGEGT. This CDR3 has 13 residues. CDR3: CASSYSTGAGYTF. In nucleotides, the CDR3 is TGTGCCAGCAGTTACTCGACAGGGGCGGGCTACACCTTC.

CDR3 sequence reads: CATSDLGRDYGYTF. CDR3 bases: TGTGCCACCAGTGACCTCGGGAGGGATTATGGCTACACCTTC. The V and J genes are TRBV24-1 and TRBJ1-2; D ambiguous. The CDR3 length is 14 residues. From germline, CDR1 is KGHDR and CDR2 SFDVKD. Trimming took off 4 bases at V and 5 bases at J, with 13 bases between the two ends.

The V and J genes are TRBV10-2 and TRBJ2-5, with 13 bases fitting TRBD2. The V and J ends lost 6 bases and 2 bases, in that order; junction bases with no gene match: 3. The CDR3 contains 15 residues. Per germline, CDR1 WSHSY and CDR2 SAAADI. The CDR3 region is CASRTSGGSQETQYF. The CDR3 DNA follows: TGCGCCAGCAGGACTAGCGGGGGGTCTCAAGAGACCCAGTACTTC.

The gene calls are TRBV19 and TRBJ1-1; D is undetermined. Germline assignment: CDR1 LNHDA and CDR2 SQIVND (reference sequence). The ends were cut back, 7 bases at V and 2 bases at J, with 5 bases in the middle. The CDR3 has 11 amino acids. The chain's CDR3 is CASTLNTEAFF. CDR3 bases: TGTGCCAGTACCCTAAACACTGAAGCTTTCTTT.

This chain connects TRBV18 to TRBJ1-4; 9 nucleotides line up with TRBD1. This CDR3 has 18 amino acids. The germline gives CDR1 KGHSH, CDR2 LQKENI. The V and J ends lost 5 bases and 0 bases, in that order; junction bases with no gene match: 10. The CDR3 region is CASSDRGTGLATNEKLFF. As DNA, the CDR3 is TGTGCCAGCTCAGACAGGGGGACAGGCCTTGCAACTAATGAAAAACTGTTTTTT.

This sequence joins TRBV29-1 and TRBJ2-5; D unclear. The closer fit of TRBJ2-7 to the DNA end suggests the J call may be wrong. The CDR3 is made up of 12 amino acids. The germline V gene encodes CDR1 SQVTM and CDR2 ANQGSEA. CDR3 loop: CSVETFSYEQYF. DNA for the CDR3: TGCAGCGTTGAGACGTTTAGCTACGAGCAGTACTTC.

The chain employs TRBV18 and TRBJ2-1, with TRBD1 matching 10 bases. CDR3 length: 15 amino acids. V trimming: 4 bases; J trimming: 3 bases; junction bases outside the gene matches: 3. Per the germline V gene, CDR1 is KGHSH and CDR2 is LQKENI. The CDR3: CASSQGQGLYNEQFF. The DNA for the CDR3 is TGTGCCAGCTCACAGGGACAGGGGCTCTACAATGAGCAGTTCTTC. Variable domain in full (rest from reference TRBV18 and TRBJ2-1): NAGVMQNPRHLVRRRGQEARLRCSPMKGHSHVYWYRQLPEEGLKFMVYLQKENIIDESGMPKERFSAEFPKEGPSILRIQQVVRGDSAAYFCASSQGQGLYNEQFFGPGTRLTVL.

The CDR3 sequence is CASSPSGSNTEAFF. The CDR3 nucleotides are TGTGCCAGCTCACCATCTGGCTCGAACACTGAAGCTTTCTTT. The V call is TRBV18, the J call TRBJ1-1; D unclear. V lost 2 bases, J lost 1 base, and 8 bases lay in between. CDR3 length: 14 residues. The germline V gene has CDR1 KGHSH and CDR2 LQKENI.

The chain joins TRBV3-1 (or the pseudogene TRBV3-2) to TRBJ2-1; 10 nucleotides line up with TRBD2. V trimming: 3 bases; J trimming: 5 bases; junction bases outside the gene matches: 10. The CDR3 has 17 residues. CDR1 LGHDT and CDR2 YNNKEL come from the germline V gene (reference sequence). CDR3 in DNA: TGTGCCAGCAGCCAGGCCTCCGGGACTAGCGTACACAATGAGCAGTTCTTC. Its protein product is CASSQASGTSVHNEQFF.

This clone was detected a few times. The chain uses TRBV24-1 and TRBJ1-5, with 9 bases aligning to TRBD1. The CDR3 extends over 18 amino acids. Germline CDR1 is KGHDR and CDR2 is SFDVKD. The junction had 9 bases not matched to a gene; V was cut back by 3 bases and J by 1 base. The CDR3 bases are TGTGCCACCAGTGATAACGACAGGGGGGCGGGAAGCAATCAGCCCCAGCATTTT. Translating it yields CATSDNDRGAGSNQPQHF.